The 13 T cell receptor beta chains below were found in one sample sequenced in a study of blood T cell repertoires in COVID-19. Libraries were prepared by immunoSEQ multiplex PCR; TCRdb keeps only in-frame clonotypes and omits some of them. Here the sample spans some 150,000 clones, over 70% being singletons. Sequencing used peripheral blood. These receptors were taken from a man in his fifties with active COVID-19.

This clone has just one count. The genes are TRBV5-1 and TRBJ2-5; D is possibly TRBD1 (6 bases). V was cut by 1 base and J by 7 bases, with 14 bases left in between. This CDR3 region has 14 residues. Germline V gene sequence: CDR1 SGHRS, CDR2 YFSETQ. The CDR3 nucleotides read TGCGCCAGCAGCTTGTGGCAGGGGTCCGGGACCCAGTACTTC. Translated, it gives CASSLWQGSGTQYF.

The V call is TRBV5-6, the J call TRBJ2-1, with 7 bases lining up with TRBD1. The CDR3 length is 16 residues. V lost 0 bases and J lost 9; bases outside the gene matches: 12. Per the germline V gene, CDR1 is SGHDT and CDR2 is YYEEEE. As DNA, the CDR3 is TGTGCCAGCAGCTTGGACAGGGGATTTCTTGGTGGTGAGCAGTTCTTC. Amino acid sequence: CASSLDRGFLGGEQFF.

CDR3 coding DNA: TGTGCCAGCAGCATGAGCAATCAGCCCCAGCATTTT. Translated: CASSMSNQPQHF. The chain employs TRBV27 and TRBJ1-5, with D unresolved. Trimming removed 6 bases from V and 1 base from J, with 4 bases in between. The CDR3 has 12 residues. Per germline, CDR1 MNHEY and CDR2 SMNVEV (reference sequence).

In its sample, this clone was seen a few times. Relative to the germline gene, one junction end is altered; a read error may explain this. The chain links TRBV5-4 to TRBJ2-1; D is possibly TRBD2 (5 bases). This CDR3 has 13 amino acids. CDR1 is SGHNT, CDR2 YYREEE, per germline (reference sequence). In DNA, the CDR3 is TGTGCCAGCAGCTTGGCCGAGCGGCCGTACGAGGTCTTC. Protein sequence: CASSLAERPYEVF.

This chain joins TRBV11-3 and TRBJ2-1; 12 bases are shared with TRBD2. J gave up 4 bases and V 1 base, and 14 bases lay outside the gene matches. CDR1 is SGHNT, CDR2 YENEEA, per germline. This CDR3 has 20 residues. CDR3 sequence reads: CASSLGWASGGDAAYNEQFF. CDR3 DNA sequence: TGTGCCAGCAGCTTAGGTTGGGCTAGCGGGGGGGACGCCGCTTACAATGAGCAGTTCTTC.

The chain uses TRBV11-3 and TRBJ1-1; D is uncertain. CDR3 length: 14 amino acids. The germline V gene has CDR1 SGHNT and CDR2 YENEEA. The V gene lost 5 bases and the J gene lost 1 base, with 11 bases spanning the gap. The CDR3 loop reads CASSPGSENTEAFF. Written as DNA, the CDR3 is TGTGCCAGCAGCCCCGGGTCGGAGAACACTGAAGCTTTCTTT.

The chain is built from TRBV7-9 and TRBJ2-2; 12 bases align to TRBD2. CDR3 size: 19 residues. The germline V gene encodes CDR1 SEHNR and CDR2 FQNEAQ (reference sequence). The J segment lost 0 bases and the V segment lost 2 bases, leaving 7 bases of the junction unmatched. The CDR3, as DNA: TGTGCCAGCAGCTTAATTCGACTAGCGGGGGCCCCGAACACCGGGGAGCTGTTTTTT. Translated, it gives CASSLIRLAGAPNTGELFF.

The chain employs TRBV19 and TRBJ1-5; D possibly corresponds to TRBD1 (6 bases). The CDR3 runs 17 residues. The V gene's germline CDR1 is LNHDA and CDR2 SQIVND (reference sequence). V lost 3 bases, J lost 2 bases, and 17 bases lay in between. CDR3 in DNA: TGTGCCAGTAGTATTTCGGACAGAGCCCGGGGCAATCAGCCCCAGCATTTT. It specifies CASSISDRARGNQPQHF. The full variable domain, rest sourced from reference TRBV19 and TRBJ1-5, is DGGITQSPKYLFRKEGQNVTLSCEQNLNHDAMYWYRQDPGQGLRLIYYSQIVNDFQKGDIAEGYSVSREKKESFPLTVTSAQKNPTAFYLCASSISDRARGNQPQHFGDGTRLSIL.

The chain has TRBV6-2 or TRBV6-3 and TRBJ2-1; 7 bases fit TRBD2. V trimming: 6 bases; J trimming: 2 bases; junction bases outside the gene matches: 7. The CDR3 is 15 amino acids. Germline CDR1 reads MNHEY; CDR2 reads SVGEGT. This CDR3 is CASSTRGVPYNEQFF. The CDR3 DNA follows: TGTGCCAGCAGCACACGGGGGGTCCCCTACAATGAGCAGTTCTTC.

V usage is TRBV5-1 and J usage is TRBJ1-3, with a weak D call TRBD1 (5 bases). Germline V gives CDR1 SGHRS, CDR2 YFSETQ. V was trimmed by 5 bases and J by 1 base, leaving 13 bases between them. The CDR3 has 15 amino acids. Here the CDR3 DNA reads TGCGCCAGCAGTTACACAGGAGTGTCTGGAAACACCATATATTTT. Its translation is CASSYTGVSGNTIYF. The full variable domain, rest sourced from reference TRBV5-1 and TRBJ1-3, is KAGVTQTPRYLIKTRGQQVTLSCSPISGHRSVSWYQQTPGQGLQFLFEYFSETQRNKGNFPGRFSGRQFSNSRSEMNVSTLELGDSALYLCASSYTGVSGNTIYFGEGSWLTVV.

V and J are TRBV5-8 and TRBJ1-5; D is possibly TRBD1 (6 bases). The CDR3 has 15 amino acids. In germline, CDR1 is SGHTS, CDR2 YDEGEE. V gave up 0 bases and J gave up 5 bases, with 12 bases separating them. CDR3 amino acids: CASSLGRGVYQPQHF. The CDR3 DNA reads as TGTGCCAGCAGCTTGGGCAGGGGAGTTTATCAGCCCCAGCATTTT.

The chain recombines TRBV6-6 with TRBJ1-1; 9 nucleotides match TRBD1. Germline CDR1 reads MNHNY; CDR2 reads SVGAGI (reference sequence). V dropped 6 bases and J dropped 5; count of bases not matched to a gene: 10. This CDR3 comprises 15 residues. CDR3 residues: CASRPTTGGRTEAFF. The CDR3 bases are TGTGCCAGCAGACCCACGACAGGGGGAAGGACTGAAGCTTTCTTT.

The chain employs TRBV7-2 and TRBJ2-2, with a tentative D call TRBD1 (5 bases). V was pared by 4 bases and J by 6 bases, with 15 bases between. Germline loops: CDR1 SGHTA, CDR2 FQGNSA. The CDR3 contains 15 residues. CDR3 in DNA: TGTGCCAGCAGCTCCAAAGGGGTAGTCGCCGGGGAGCTGTTTTTT. It encodes CASSSKGVVAGELFF.